The 20 T cell receptor beta chains in this list originate from one sample, sequenced in a study of cytomegalovirus exposure and HLA in healthy donors. PCR primers comprised 60 Vbeta and 13 Jbeta primers. Profiled with immunoSEQ multiplex PCR; TCRdb holds only in-frame clones, not every one. The sample lists tens of thousands of clones, around 66% occurring once. Material for sequencing was PBMCs. The receptors derive from a man aged 55 to 70 in good health and CMV-seropositive.

The V call is TRBV7-9, the J call TRBJ1-6, with D maybe TRBD1 (6 bases). This CDR3 spans 16 amino acids. Trimming pared 5 bases from V and 10 bases from J, leaving 21 bases between. CDR1 is SEHNR and CDR2 is FQNEAQ in the germline V gene (reference sequence). Written as DNA, the CDR3 is TGTGCCAGCAGCCCGTTACAGGGAGTGGTTCGGTCACCCCTCCACTTT. This gives the protein CASSPLQGVVRSPLHF. The variable domain in full, completed from reference TRBV7-9 and TRBJ1-6, reads DTGVSQNPRHKITKRGQNVTFRCDPISEHNRLYWYRQTLGQGPEFLTYFQNEAQLEKSRLLSDRFSAERPKGSFSTLEIQRTEQGDSAMYLCASSPLQGVVRSPLHFGNGTRLTVT.

Only one count was recorded for this clone. This chain links TRBV5-4 with TRBJ2-3, with 12 bases fitting TRBD1. J gave up 4 bases and V 3 bases, and 6 bases lay outside the gene matches. The CDR3 has 16 amino acids. Germline V gives CDR1 SGHNT, CDR2 YYREEE (reference sequence). The CDR3 nucleotides are TGTGCCAGCAGCTGGTCCGGGACAGGGGGCGCAGATACGCAGTATTTT. Amino acids: CASSWSGTGGADTQYF. The whole variable domain, remainder taken from reference TRBV5-4 and TRBJ2-3, is ETGVTQSPTHLIKTRGQQVTLRCSSQSGHNTVSWYQQALGQGPQFIFQYYREEENGRGNFPPRFSGLQFPNYSSELNVNALELDDSALYLCASSWSGTGGADTQYFGPGTRLTVL.

This clone showed up just a few times. V gene TRBV6-5 combines with J gene TRBJ2-7; 8 bases fit TRBD1. CDR1 MNHEY and CDR2 SVGAGI come from the germline V gene. The CDR3 consists of 14 residues. The junction had 7 bases not matched to a gene; V was cut back by 5 bases and J by 4 bases. The CDR3 here is CASSGTGFSYEQYF. CDR3 sequence (DNA): TGTGCCAGCAGTGGGACAGGTTTTTCATACGAGCAGTACTTC.

The J gene is TRBJ1-2, the V gene TRBV7-2; TRBD1 agrees at 7 bases. The length of the CDR3 is 15 residues. Per germline, CDR1 SGHTA and CDR2 FQGNSA. The V and J ends lost 1 base and 5 bases, in that order; junction bases with no gene match: 7. The DNA of the CDR3 is TGTGCCAGCAGCTTAGGAGACAGGGTGGGGTATGGCTACACCTTC. Translating gives CASSLGDRVGYGYTF.

The J gene is TRBJ2-7, the V gene TRBV11-2; 7 positions match TRBD1. CDR1 is SGHAT and CDR2 is FQNNGV in the germline V gene. The CDR3 loop spans 15 amino acids. After removal of 3 bases from V and 3 bases from J, the junction contained 8 bases not matched to a gene. DNA for the CDR3: TGTGCCAGCAGCTTGAGGACAGGAATTGGCTACGAGCAGTACTTC. It specifies CASSLRTGIGYEQYF.

V gene TRBV6-5 combines with J gene TRBJ2-5; D possibly corresponds to TRBD1 (6 bases). The V end lost 4 bases, the J end lost 1 base, and 10 bases lay between the germline ends. Germline loops: CDR1 MNHEY, CDR2 SVGAGI. The CDR3 covers 14 residues. In nucleotides, the CDR3 is TGTGCCAGCAGTTCCCTAGGGGGCCAAGAGACCCAGTACTTC. Its translation is CASSSLGGQETQYF.

The genes are TRBV2 and TRBJ2-1; the match to TRBD2 covers 9 bases. Germline-derived CDR1 and CDR2 are SNHLY and FYNNEI. J lost 8 bases, V lost 5 bases, and 10 bases had no gene match. The CDR3 is 15 amino acids. The CDR3 nucleotides are TGTGCCAGCAGTTTAGCGGGGGACCCTTGGGATGAGCAGTTCTTC. This sequence encodes CASSLAGDPWDEQFF.

This chain links TRBV7-2 with TRBJ2-6, with TRBD2 matching 15 bases. The CDR3 is 19 amino acids. Losses at the gene ends were 1 base for V and 4 bases for J; bases not matched to a gene: 5. Per the germline V gene, CDR1 is SGHTA and CDR2 is FQGNSA. The CDR3 sequence: CASSLGTSGGATGANVLTF. DNA for the CDR3: TGTGCCAGCAGCTTAGGGACTAGCGGGGGGGCCACAGGGGCCAACGTCCTGACTTTC.

The chain has TRBV6-5 and TRBJ1-2, with 9 bases lining up with TRBD1. The CDR3 consists of 14 residues. V dropped 6 bases and J dropped 6; count of bases not matched to a gene: 8. Germline loops: CDR1 MNHEY, CDR2 SVGAGI. CDR3 DNA: TGTGCCAGCAGGGAACAGGGGGCAAGGAATGGCTACACCTTC. This sequence encodes CASREQGARNGYTF.

The chain recombines TRBV5-1 with TRBJ2-3, with D tentatively TRBD2 (5 bases). The CDR3 has 15 amino acids. CDR1 SGHRS and CDR2 YFSETQ come from the germline V gene. V gave up 0 bases and J gave up 2 bases, with 10 bases separating them. The CDR3 sequence is CASSLEVASTDTQYF. The DNA of the CDR3 is TGCGCCAGCAGCTTGGAGGTAGCGTCCACAGATACGCAGTATTTT.

V and J are TRBV5-1 and TRBJ1-1; a weak D match, TRBD1 (6 bases). Trimming stripped 0 bases from V and 4 bases from J, with 16 bases between. The CDR3 extends over 16 amino acids. The V gene's germline CDR1 is SGHRS and CDR2 YFSETQ. CDR3 loop: CASSLAEGGLGTEAFF. The CDR3 nucleotides read TGCGCCAGCAGCTTGGCCGAAGGGGGTCTCGGCACTGAAGCTTTCTTT.

The chain employs TRBV6-5 and TRBJ2-7; D may be TRBD1 (6 bases). This CDR3 region has 15 residues. Trimming shortened V by 1 base and J by 5 bases, and 15 bases separated the two germline ends. Germline V gene lookup returns CDR1 MNHEY and CDR2 SVGAGI. The CDR3 sequence: CASSYYPGRGNEQYF. The CDR3 coding sequence is TGTGCCAGCAGTTACTACCCTGGCAGGGGAAACGAGCAGTACTTC.

The rearrangement links TRBV5-6 to TRBJ2-7; 10 bases map to TRBD1. The CDR3 consists of 14 residues. The germline V gene encodes CDR1 SGHDT and CDR2 YYEEEE. Trimming removed 4 bases from V and 4 bases from J; junction bases left unmatched: 5. In nucleotides, the CDR3 is TGTGCCAGCAGCACCGGGACAGGGGCTTACGAGCAGTACTTC. Its translation: CASSTGTGAYEQYF.

The chain joins TRBV7-2 to TRBJ2-7, with TRBD2 matching over 13 bases. The J segment lost 0 bases and the V segment lost 4 bases, leaving 6 bases of the junction unmatched. There are 17 residues in the CDR3. CDR1 and CDR2 from the germline V gene are SGHTA and FQGNSA. Written as DNA, the CDR3 is TGTGCCAGCAGCTCCCCCGGGACTAGCGGGGTCTCCTACGAGCAGTACTTC. It codes for CASSSPGTSGVSYEQYF.

The V call is TRBV5-1, the J call TRBJ2-1; 9 bases fit TRBD1. Germline V gene data show CDR1 as SGHRS and CDR2 as YFSETQ. Trimming at V came to 3 bases and at J to 2 bases, leaving 6 bases not matched to a gene. The CDR3 length is 16 residues. For the CDR3, the DNA is TGCGCCAGCAGCTCAGGGGGGACAGGGACCTACAATGAGCAGTTCTTC. Amino acid sequence: CASSSGGTGTYNEQFF.

The chain links TRBV10-3 to TRBJ1-1; D is possibly TRBD1 (5 bases). Germline CDR1 is ENHRY and CDR2 is SYGVKD. CDR3 length: 14 amino acids. V was clipped by 3 bases and J by 4 bases, with 12 bases between them. The CDR3 DNA reads TGTGCCATCAGTGAAACCCCGGGGGGCACTGAAGCTTTCTTT. It specifies CAISETPGGTEAFF.

The chain couples TRBV5-4 to TRBJ2-7; D ambiguous. V was clipped by 0 bases and J by 3 bases, with 13 bases between them. The CDR3 has 15 amino acids. CDR1 is SGHNT and CDR2 is YYREEE in the germline V gene (reference sequence). The CDR3: CASSLDSGSIYEQYF. As DNA, the CDR3 is TGTGCCAGCAGCTTGGATTCGGGTAGTATCTACGAGCAGTACTTC. The variable domain in full, completed from reference TRBV5-4 and TRBJ2-7, reads ETGVTQSPTHLIKTRGQQVTLRCSSQSGHNTVSWYQQALGQGPQFIFQYYREEENGRGNFPPRFSGLQFPNYSSELNVNALELDDSALYLCASSLDSGSIYEQYFGPGTRLTVT.

The CDR3 here is CASSIGGVFYEQYF. CDR3 DNA: TGCGCCAGCAGCATTGGGGGGGTCTTCTACGAGCAGTACTTC. The gene calls are TRBV5-1 and TRBJ2-7; 7 nucleotides agree with TRBD2. The CDR3 sequence is 14 residues long. The J segment lost 3 bases and the V segment lost 4 bases, leaving 7 bases of the junction unmatched. CDR1 and CDR2 from the germline V gene are SGHRS and YFSETQ. Full variable domain (outside the CDR3, taken from reference TRBV5-1 and TRBJ2-7): KAGVTQTPRYLIKTRGQQVTLSCSPISGHRSVSWYQQTPGQGLQFLFEYFSETQRNKGNFPGRFSGRQFSNSRSEMNVSTLELGDSALYLCASSIGGVFYEQYFGPGTRLTVT.

This rearrangement joins TRBV6-6 to TRBJ2-3; tentatively, D is TRBD2 (6 bases). The ends were cut back, 0 bases at V and 6 bases at J, with 10 bases in the middle. The CDR3 length is 14 residues. Per the germline V gene, CDR1 is MNHNY and CDR2 is SVGAGI (reference sequence). The CDR3 sequence: CASSYSEGGDTQYF. The CDR3 nucleotides are TGTGCCAGCAGTTACTCGGAGGGCGGCGATACGCAGTATTTT.

The chain combines TRBV28 with TRBJ2-7; maybe TRBD2 (6 bases). In germline, CDR1 is MDHEN, CDR2 SYDVKM. This CDR3 spans 15 amino acids. V was pared by 5 bases and J by 1 base, with 15 bases between. CDR3: CASSPPSGVSYEQYF. The CDR3 DNA is TGTGCCAGCAGTCCCCCGTCGGGGGTGTCCTACGAGCAGTACTTC.